This section outlines one T cell receptor (beta chain) sequence together with its context. Its specific antigen is unknown. Base qualities are missing; no much larger clone stands one base away. TCRbeta CDR3 regions were amplified from genomic DNA by means of the immunoSEQ Assay, a bias-controlled multiplex PCR. Concerning the study's data processing: The number of nucleated cells in each sample was estimated from the amplification of reference gene primers within the assay. To quantify the absolute abundance of each unique TCRbeta CDR3 rearrangement, sequence reads were collapsed and filtered. For each sample, productive Simpson clonality was calculated as the square root of Simpson's diversity index over productive rearrangements. TCRdb limited this immuneACCESS table to in-frame rearrangements with V and J called. A share of clones is missing; checked studies link under half to unresolved V genes, and the rest is unexplained. The V and J calls and clone size come from that table; D and trimming were worked out from the DNA. The sample has roughly 200,000 clones on record, roughly 90% of them singletons. The ten top clones hold roughly 3.3% of the sample.

Enrolling through a virtual design, the prospective study's participants ranged in age from roughly 18 to 95 years and lived across approximately 25 United States geographic areas. To assign participants to cohorts, the prospective study relied on clinical history that participants themselves reported in a screening survey and a study questionnaire. In the prospective study, whole blood, serum and a nasopharyngeal or oropharyngeal swab were collected from each participant by mobile phlebotomists. Prospective study participants could optionally give additional blood draws and questionnaires over an approximately two-month period. Before DNA extraction, blood samples from the prospective study were shipped at room temperature or frozen. V is cut by 3 bases and J by 8 bases, and the space between the germline ends is 10 bases. CDR1 and CDR2 are read off the germline V gene as SQVTM and ANQGSEA. Including the terminal cysteine and phenylalanine, the CDR3 comprises 12 residues. Left in the record is the CDR3 DNA by itself, 36 bases read in frame from the first base.

This sample was included in a study of blood T cell repertoires in COVID-19 (dated by TCRdb to the early 2020s). Describing the broader study: Recovered participants in ImmuneRACE Cohort 3 were defined as having two consecutive negative NP/OP PCR tests, clearance from a healthcare professional, or resolution of symptoms. Samples from collaborators originated in the United States, Italy and Spain and spanned both the acute and convalescent phases of COVID-19. The material from the prospective study consisted of cDNA or gDNA derived from T cells, B-cell-depleted T cells, or PBMCs. Subjects who had been exposed to COVID-19, were actively infected with it, or had recovered from it provided the deeply sampled blood TCRbeta repertoires that made up the dataset. A freely available public database, intended as a resource for researchers studying the immune response to SARS-CoV-2, is where the repertoires were released. The samples were drawn from the first 160 participants of the ongoing ImmuneRACE study and from 1,254 subjects provided by 6 global collaborators. A de-identified subject ID, COVID-19 status, age in years and sex were almost always included in the sample metadata. Where available, HLA class I and class II types were taken from metadata supplied by the sample provider and were not determined by assay-based typing.

The paper as a whole reports these results and caveats: The quantity of clinical and demographic metadata differed by source and by participant and was supplied without curation.

The TCR originated in a woman between 50 and 59 years old in a cohort exposed to, infected with or recovered from COVID-19 (not recorded which). The V and J genes are TRBV29-1 and TRBJ1-4, with the D segment identity uncertain. The specimen sequenced was PBMCs or T cells enriched from blood (not recorded which). The CDR3 reads CSVDGQVEKLFF. Read as DNA, the sequence is TGCAGCGTTGATGGGCAGGTCGAAAAACTGTTTTTT.